This T cell receptor beta chain is from a study of blood T cell repertoires in COVID-19. This clone was seen a handful of times. The germline CDR1 and CDR2 sequences are LGHNA and YNFKEQ. J was trimmed by 6 bases and V by 0 bases; bases with no gene match: 3. The CDR3 sequence is 16 residues long. As handled by the study authors: Cell counts per sample came from amplifying reference gene primers. The table came from immunoSEQ multiplex PCR; TCRdb's copy has only in-frame clones and leaves some out. V, J and clone size were drawn from that table, and D and trimming were deduced from the DNA. This sample has approximately 140,000 clones; around 88% occur once, and the top ten carry more than 15%.

The TCR sequence derives from a middle-aged man with active or convalescent COVID-19. Sequencing used peripheral blood. This chain joins TRBV4-2 and TRBJ1-6; 9 nucleotides match TRBD1. CDR3 bases: TGTGCCAGCAGCCAAGATTGGACAGGGGTTAATTCACCCCTCCACTTT. Amino acids: CASSQDWTGVNSPLHF.